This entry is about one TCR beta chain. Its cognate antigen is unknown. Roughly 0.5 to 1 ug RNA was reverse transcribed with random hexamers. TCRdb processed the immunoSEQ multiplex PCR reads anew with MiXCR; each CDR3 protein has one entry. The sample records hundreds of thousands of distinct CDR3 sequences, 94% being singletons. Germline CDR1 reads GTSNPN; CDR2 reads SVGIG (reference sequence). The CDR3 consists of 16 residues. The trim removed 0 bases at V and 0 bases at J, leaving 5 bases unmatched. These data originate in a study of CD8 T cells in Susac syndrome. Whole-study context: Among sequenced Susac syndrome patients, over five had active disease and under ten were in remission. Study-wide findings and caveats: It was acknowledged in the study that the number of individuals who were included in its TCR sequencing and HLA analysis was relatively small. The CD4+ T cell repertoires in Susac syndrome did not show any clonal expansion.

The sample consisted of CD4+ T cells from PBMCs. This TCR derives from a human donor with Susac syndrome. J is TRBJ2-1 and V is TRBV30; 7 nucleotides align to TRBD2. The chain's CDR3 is CAWSVLGGSSYNEQFF. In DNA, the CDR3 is TGTGCCTGGAGTGTCCTCGGCGGGAGCTCCTACAATGAGCAGTTCTTC.